This is a list of T cell receptor beta chains from one sample in a study of blood T cell repertoires in COVID-19. Clones were sequenced by immunoSEQ multiplex PCR, and TCRdb holds only the in-frame ones, with some missing. The sample holds 250,000 or so clones, over 80% seen once. The sequenced material came from peripheral blood. The receptors were sampled from a human donor in a cohort sampled during active COVID-19. Each CDR3 is given with its conserved first and last residue. The order of the fields is J gene, clone size, D gene, V gene, CDR3 protein, CDR3 DNA. D genes are given only for firm matches. Clone size appears in some rows only: once, few, many, or a class for an expanded clone.

TRBJ1-2,medium-sized,TRBD1,TRBV5-5,CASSLAGGRGYTF,TGTGCCAGCAGCTTGGCAGGGGGCAGAGGCTACACCTTC
TRBJ1-4,.,.,TRBV6-5,CASSSGQTIPKLFF,TGTGCCAGCAGTTCGGGACAAACAATTCCGAAACTGTTTTTT
TRBJ1-1,.,TRBD1,TRBV7-8,CASSLDSFNNRGAFF,TGTGCCAGCAGTCTGGACTCATTCAATAACAGGGGAGCTTTCTTT
TRBJ2-5,.,.,TRBV5-1,CASSLDAGRETQYF,TGCGCCAGCAGCTTGGACGCAGGGCGAGAGACCCAGTACTTC
TRBJ2-2,.,TRBD2,TRBV5-4,CASSLLGLAANTGELFF,TGTGCCAGCAGCTTGCTGGGGCTAGCGGCAAACACCGGGGAGCTGTTTTTT
TRBJ2-5,.,TRBD2,TRBV18,CASSSGSQETQYF,TGTGCCAGCTCGAGCGGGAGCCAAGAGACCCAGTACTTC
TRBJ1-1,.,.,TRBV14,CASSHRMANTEAFF,TGTGCCAGCAGCCACAGGATGGCTAACACTGAAGCTTTCTTT
TRBJ1-2,.,.,TRBV7-2,CASSLNIQAYGYTF,TGTGCCAGCAGCTTAAACATTCAGGCCTATGGCTACACCTTC
TRBJ2-1,.,.,TRBV5-1,CASSLTSINEQFF,TGCGCCAGCAGCCTGACTAGTATCAATGAGCAGTTCTTC
TRBJ2-3,.,.,TRBV7-2,CASSLGSTSTDTQYF,TGTGCCAGCAGCTTAGGGAGTACTAGCACAGATACGCAGTATTTT
TRBJ2-6,once,.,TRBV12-3/TRBV12-4,CASRTGANVLTF,TGTGCCAGCCGTACAGGGGCCAACGTCCTGACTTTC
TRBJ1-1,.,.,TRBV5-1,CASSLPGANTEAFF,TGCGCCAGCAGCTTGCCAGGCGCGAACACTGAAGCTTTCTTT
TRBJ1-2,once,TRBD1,TRBV10-3,CAISGPGQRNGYTF,TGTGCCATCAGTGGCCCGGGACAGAGAAATGGCTACACCTTC
TRBJ2-1,.,TRBD2,TRBV7-2,CASSLPLAGGDPGEQFF,TGTGCCAGCAGCTTGCCCTTAGCGGGAGGGGACCCCGGGGAGCAGTTCTTC
TRBJ2-2,.,.,TRBV28,CASSLEGLGGELFF,TGTGCCAGCAGTTTGGAGGGTTTGGGCGGGGAGCTGTTTTTT
TRBJ1-1,once,TRBD1,TRBV5-4,CASSLPGQGSMNTEAFF,TGTGCCAGCAGCTTACCGGGACAGGGGTCCATGAACACTGAAGCTTTCTTT
TRBJ2-1,few,TRBD2,TRBV5-1,CASSPTTSGGANEQFF,TGCGCCAGCAGCCCGACGACTAGCGGGGGGGCCAATGAGCAGTTCTTC
TRBJ1-3,few,.,TRBV18,CASSLDSTDSGNTIYF,TGTGCCAGCTCACTCGACAGTACAGACTCTGGAAACACCATATATTTT
TRBJ1-1,few,.,TRBV6-5,CASTGQFSTEAFF,TGTGCCAGCACCGGACAGTTCTCCACTGAAGCTTTCTTT
TRBJ1-1,once,.,TRBV6-5,CASSSVQGIMGAFF,TGTGCCAGCAGCTCGGTCCAGGGGATTATGGGCGCTTTCTTT
TRBJ2-5,few,TRBD2,TRBV5-1,CASSLNGREETQYF,TGCGCCAGCAGCTTAAACGGGAGGGAAGAGACCCAGTACTTC
TRBJ2-3,.,TRBD2,TRBV5-1,CASSLLSGGDARQYF,TGCGCCAGCAGCTTACTTAGCGGGGGAGACGCCCGACAGTATTTT
TRBJ1-2,.,.,TRBV7-6,CASSPTVDSNYGYTF,TGTGCCAGCAGCCCGACAGTCGATTCTAACTATGGCTACACCTTC
TRBJ1-6,.,.,TRBV6-4,CASSGDHNSPLHF,TGTGCCAGCAGTGGAGATCATAATTCACCCCTCCACTTT
TRBJ1-1,.,.,TRBV5-4,CASSSAGTSGEAFF,TGTGCCAGCAGCTCTGCCGGGACATCGGGTGAAGCTTTCTTT
TRBJ2-5,once,TRBD1,TRBV24-1,CATSDPGQGAGETQYF,TGTGCCACCAGTGATCCCGGACAGGGGGCGGGAGAGACCCAGTACTTC
TRBJ2-7,.,TRBD1,TRBV18,CASSPPGTGAYEQYF,TGTGCCAGCTCACCACCTGGGACAGGGGCCTACGAGCAGTACTTC
TRBJ2-7,.,.,TRBV7-9,CASTPGTGGYEQYF,TGTGCCAGCACCCCGGGGACTGGGGGCTACGAGCAGTACTTC
TRBJ2-1,.,TRBD2,TRBV9,CASSGRLAGVNEQFF,TGTGCCAGCAGCGGACGACTAGCGGGTGTGAATGAGCAGTTCTTC
TRBJ2-1,once,.,TRBV29-1,CSVRLDSEQFF,TGCAGCGTTAGACTAGACAGTGAGCAGTTCTTC
TRBJ2-1,.,.,TRBV5-4,CASSLGGLSSYNEQFF,TGTGCCAGCAGCTTAGGAGGTCTAAGCTCCTACAATGAGCAGTTCTTC
TRBJ1-5,.,TRBD1,TRBV27,CASSKNRGGDQPQHF,TGTGCCAGCAGTAAAAACAGGGGTGGGGATCAGCCCCAGCATTTT
TRBJ1-3,once,TRBD1,TRBV6-5,CASRLTGAGGNTIYF,TGTGCCAGCCGACTCACAGGGGCTGGCGGAAACACCATATATTTT
TRBJ2-1,.,TRBD2,TRBV24-1,CATSDPTSGGANEQFF,TGTGCCACCAGTGACCCAACTAGCGGGGGGGCCAATGAGCAGTTCTTC
TRBJ2-6,.,TRBD2,TRBV3-1/TRBV3-2,CASSRQIREGLSGANVLTF,TGTGCCAGCAGCCGTCAAATACGGGAGGGCCTCTCTGGGGCCAACGTCCTGACTTTC
TRBJ1-1,.,.,TRBV5-1,CASSPGLRDTEAFF,TGCGCCAGCAGCCCCGGACTTAGGGACACTGAAGCTTTCTTT
TRBJ2-1,.,TRBD1,TRBV5-5,CASSDGTVYNEQFF,TGTGCCAGCAGCGACGGGACAGTTTACAATGAGCAGTTCTTC
TRBJ2-2,.,TRBD2,TRBV6-5,CASRERERTGELFF,TGTGCCAGCAGGGAGCGGGAGAGAACCGGGGAGCTGTTTTTT
TRBJ2-3,.,.,TRBV19,CASSSPPGQGTDTQYF,TGTGCCAGTTCTTCCCCCCCGGGACAAGGCACAGATACGCAGTATTTT
TRBJ2-2,.,.,TRBV24-1,CATSERGYGELFF,TGTGCCACCAGTGAAAGGGGTTACGGGGAGCTGTTTTTT
TRBJ1-1,.,TRBD1,TRBV2,CASKTGVNTEAFF,TGTGCCAGTAAGACAGGGGTGAACACTGAAGCTTTCTTT
TRBJ1-1,.,.,TRBV29-1,CSVTQGNSEAFF,TGCAGCGTCACCCAGGGGAATTCTGAAGCTTTCTTT
TRBJ1-5,.,.,TRBV5-1,CASSPGTNQPQHF,TGCGCCAGCAGCCCAGGGACAAATCAGCCCCAGCATTTT
TRBJ2-7,.,TRBD1,TRBV19,CATAGQDYYEQYF,TGTGCCACCGCGGGACAGGACTACTACGAGCAGTACTTC
TRBJ1-1,.,.,TRBV7-3,CASSSGAGTEAFF,TGTGCCAGCAGCTCAGGGGCCGGCACTGAAGCTTTCTTT
TRBJ2-1,.,TRBD1,TRBV5-1,CASSTRQGVGEQFF,TGCGCCAGCAGCACCCGACAGGGGGTTGGTGAGCAGTTCTTC
TRBJ2-5,few,TRBD1,TRBV4-1,CASSQGPTGGIETQYF,TGCGCCAGCAGCCAGGGACCGACAGGGGGGATAGAGACCCAGTACTTC
TRBJ2-3,.,TRBD1,TRBV6-5,CASTRQGRMVDTQYF,TGTGCCAGCACCCGACAGGGGAGGATGGTAGATACGCAGTATTTT
TRBJ1-6,.,.,TRBV5-1,CASSLNTGDSPLHF,TGCGCCAGCAGCTTGAATACTGGAGATTCACCCCTCCACTTT
TRBJ2-7,.,.,TRBV6-5,CASSYSRQSSYEQYF,TGTGCCAGCAGTTACTCTAGACAGAGCTCCTACGAGCAGTACTTC
TRBJ1-2,.,TRBD1,TRBV7-9,CASSLAGQGANGYTF,TGTGCCAGCAGCTTAGCAGGACAGGGGGCAAATGGCTACACCTTC
TRBJ1-5,.,TRBD1,TRBV20-1,CSASDGQGAVQPQHF,TGCAGTGCTAGTGACGGACAGGGGGCTGTTCAGCCCCAGCATTTT
TRBJ2-7,.,TRBD1,TRBV15,CATSRPGTAEKQYF,TGTGCCACCAGCAGACCCGGGACAGCGGAAAAGCAGTACTTC
TRBJ1-6,once,.,TRBV5-4,CASSPDSLESPLHF,TGTGCCAGCAGCCCGGATAGTCTGGAGTCACCCCTCCACTTT
TRBJ2-2,.,.,TRBV2,CASSRNTGELFF,TGTGCCAGCAGCAGGAACACCGGGGAGCTGTTTTTT
TRBJ2-3,.,.,TRBV5-4,CASSLVGGLTDTQYF,TGTGCCAGCAGCTTGGTGGGGGGGCTCACAGATACGCAGTATTTT
TRBJ1-1,.,TRBD1,TRBV4-2,CASSLYSQGARGTEAFF,TGTGCCAGCAGCCTATACTCCCAGGGGGCGCGGGGCACTGAAGCTTTCTTT
TRBJ1-5,.,TRBD1,TRBV19,CASISYTGQGGGQPQHF,TGTGCCAGTATATCCTATACGGGACAGGGAGGCGGTCAGCCCCAGCATTTT
TRBJ2-3,.,.,TRBV7-9,CASSWSGRDTQYF,TGTGCCAGCAGCTGGTCGGGAAGAGATACGCAGTATTTT
TRBJ2-7,.,.,TRBV6-5,CASSGTSLYEQYF,TGTGCCAGCAGCGGGACAAGCCTCTACGAGCAGTACTTC